The clone carrying this T cell receptor (beta chain) was seen ten or more times. These data originate in a study of prognosis after radiotherapy for stage I lung cancer. Two-round multiplex PCR on genomic DNA was the method by which TCR beta CDR3 was amplified. Primers (each specific to one TRBV or TRBJ gene) were used in first-round PCR. TCRdb recomputed calls from the multiplex PCR reads with MiXCR, one row per CDR3 protein. Of about 20,000 distinct CDR3 sequences in the sample, roughly two fifths were seen once. CDR3 length: 11 amino acids. From germline, CDR1 is DFQATT and CDR2 SNEGSKA (reference sequence).

The sequencing here drew on PBMCs, taken before or after stereotactic body radiation therapy (not recorded which). The rearrangement joins TRBV20-1 to TRBJ2-7; 8 positions agree with TRBD1. The receptor was derived from a donor aged 50 or older with non-small cell lung cancer. The CDR3 coding sequence is TGCAGCTGCGGAGACAGGGGCGAGCAGTACTTC. It encodes CSCGDRGEQYF.